A selection of T cell receptor beta chains follows, all from one sample in a study of cytomegalovirus exposure and HLA in healthy donors. Data came from immunoSEQ multiplex PCR; TCRdb stores just in-frame clones and leaves some out. The sample holds about 330,000 clones, roughly 87% seen once. Sequenced material: PBMCs. The receptor set was obtained from a woman aged 25 to 39 in good health and CMV-seropositive. The CDR3 runs from the conserved cysteine through the conserved F or W. A D gene is named only where the DNA matches it firmly. Size tells how often a clone was seen (once, few, many) or the class of an expanded clone, and some rows leave it out.

j_call d_call clone_size v_call cdr3_nt cdr3_aa
TRBJ2-2 TRBD1 . TRBV7-6 TGTGCCAGCGGACAGGGTGGCACCGGGGAGCTGTTTTTT CASGQGGTGELFF
TRBJ1-1 . once TRBV5-6 TGTGCCAGCAGCATCGTCGAGGCCGGGCAAGCTTTCTTT CASSIVEAGQAFF
TRBJ1-1 TRBD1 . TRBV7-9 TGTGCCAGCAGCTTAGGGGACAGGGCGTTTTATGAAGCTTTCTTT CASSLGDRAFYEAFF
TRBJ2-5 . . TRBV27 TGTGCCAGCGCTTTGACTAGGGTCCGGGAGACCCAGTACTTC CASALTRVRETQYF
TRBJ2-2 . . TRBV6-6 TGTGCCAGCAGTTATTACCCGAACACCGGGGAGCTGTTTTTT CASSYYPNTGELFF
TRBJ2-4 . . TRBV7-2 TGTGCCAGCAGCTTAGGGGGAGGCAAAAACATTCAGTACTTC CASSLGGGKNIQYF
TRBJ2-3 TRBD1 . TRBV28 TGTGCCAGCAGTACTCAAGGGACAGGAAAGGCAGATACGCAGTATTTT CASSTQGTGKADTQYF
TRBJ1-5 . . TRBV28 TGTGCCAGCAGTTTATTGTCGAGCAATCAGCCCCAGCATTTT CASSLLSSNQPQHF
TRBJ2-3 TRBD1 . TRBV2 TGTGCCAGCAGCACCGGGACAGGGGGCGTAGATACGCAGTATTTT CASSTGTGGVDTQYF
TRBJ2-7 TRBD1 . TRBV5-1 TGCGCCAGCAGCTTGGCTGGGACAGGGGACCGTTACGAGCAGTACTTC CASSLAGTGDRYEQYF
TRBJ2-2 TRBD2 . TRBV30 TGTGCCTGGAGTCGCGGCGGGGGGGTCGTACGGGAGCTGTTTTTT CAWSRGGGVVRELFF
TRBJ2-3 TRBD2 . TRBV29-1 TGCAGCGTTATTGCGGGAGCCACAGATACGCAGTATTTT CSVIAGATDTQYF
TRBJ2-7 TRBD2 once TRBV2 TGTGCCAGCGGACTAGCGCTGAGCTCCTACGAGCAGTACTTC CASGLALSSYEQYF
TRBJ2-5 TRBD1 . TRBV11-3 TGTGCCAGCAGCTTAGAGGGACAGACGGACCAGTACTTC CASSLEGQTDQYF
TRBJ2-1 TRBD2 once TRBV7-2 TGTGCCAGCAGCTTTTCGTCTAGCGGCAACTACAATGAGCAGTTCTTC CASSFSSSGNYNEQFF
TRBJ2-7 TRBD1 once TRBV7-8 TGTGCCAGCAGCCCCTCATGGGACAGGGGCTACGAGCAGTACTTC CASSPSWDRGYEQYF
TRBJ1-1 . once TRBV21-1 TGTGCCAGCAGCAAGTTTGGGAATTTACGACTGGCTTTCTTT CASSKFGNLRLAFF